Shown below are 27 T cell receptor beta chains from a single sample sequenced in a study of blood T cell repertoires in COVID-19. The protocol was immunoSEQ multiplex PCR, while the TCRdb copy is restricted to in-frame clones and leaves out a portion. Seen here are some 50,000 clones, roughly 87% observed once, and the top ten hold roughly 1.6%. Sequencing input: peripheral blood. These receptors originate from a man between 60 and 75 years old with acute or convalescent COVID-19.

The V gene is TRBV9, the J gene TRBJ1-3, with D possibly being TRBD1 (5 bases). The CDR3 covers 17 residues. Trimming took 2 bases from V and 0 from J, leaving 15 bases between them. From germline, CDR1 is SGDLS and CDR2 YYNGEE. The CDR3 protein is CASSVTVGGFSGNTIYF. The DNA for the CDR3 is TGTGCCAGCAGCGTGACCGTGGGGGGGTTCTCTGGAAACACCATATATTTT.

The chain is built from TRBV5-6 and TRBJ1-3; D is undetermined. Germline values: CDR1 SGHDT, CDR2 YYEEEE. The CDR3 sequence is 16 residues long. Trimming cost V 1 base and J 2 bases, with 13 bases left between them. Written as DNA, the CDR3 is TGTGCCAGCAGCTTGTTGGGGAGTGGTACTGGAAACACCATATATTTT. This codes for CASSLLGSGTGNTIYF. The full variable domain, rest sourced from reference TRBV5-6 and TRBJ1-3, is DAGVTQSPTHLIKTRGQQVTLRCSPKSGHDTVSWYQQALGQGPQFIFQYYEEEERQRGNFPDRFSGHQFPNYSSELNVNALLLGDSALYLCASSLLGSGTGNTIYFGEGSWLTVV.

This chain uses TRBV4-1 with TRBJ2-7, with TRBD1 matching over 7 bases. This CDR3 region has 16 residues. Germline V lookup: CDR1 MGHRA, CDR2 YSYEKL. Trimming at V came to 4 bases and at J to 3 bases, leaving 12 bases not matched to a gene. The CDR3 here is CASSPTGWDPDYEQYF. The CDR3 DNA sequence: TGCGCCAGCAGCCCGACAGGGTGGGACCCCGACTACGAGCAGTACTTC.

The CDR3 sequence is CASSEWPGQGKDTQYF. The CDR3 DNA is TGTGCCAGCAGTGAATGGCCGGGACAGGGGAAAGATACGCAGTATTTT. This sequence joins TRBV2 and TRBJ2-3; TRBD1 agrees at 10 bases. The CDR3 loop spans 16 amino acids. Germline V gene sequence: CDR1 SNHLY, CDR2 FYNNEI. Losses at the gene ends were 2 bases for V and 5 bases for J; bases not matched to a gene: 7.

This chain links TRBV19 with TRBJ2-3; D is perhaps TRBD2 (7 bases). Per germline, CDR1 LNHDA and CDR2 SQIVND (reference sequence). CDR3 length: 16 residues. V shed 9 bases and J shed 2 bases, with 21 bases lying between them. The CDR3 DNA is TGTGCCAGCACCGGTTATCTAGGGGGGGACACAGATACGCAGTATTTT. Its translation: CASTGYLGGDTDTQYF.

The table lists this clone with a few counts. V usage is TRBV7-3 and J usage is TRBJ1-2; maybe TRBD1 (5 bases). The ends were cut back, 3 bases at V and 7 bases at J, with 12 bases in the middle. The CDR3 loop spans 13 amino acids. CDR1 is SGHTA, CDR2 FQGTGA, per germline. Here the CDR3 reads CASSFDSTFGYTF. CDR3 DNA sequence: TGTGCCAGCAGCTTTGACAGTACTTTTGGCTACACCTTC.

This clone has only one observation. This sequence joins TRBV7-2 and TRBJ2-2, with D perhaps TRBD2 (5 bases). CDR3 length equals 13 residues. Germline CDR1 is SGHTA and CDR2 is FQGNSA. Trimming removed 3 bases at V and 7 bases at J, with 9 bases between. The CDR3 loop is CASSLRVIGELFF. Written as DNA, the CDR3 is TGTGCCAGCAGCTTGAGGGTCATCGGGGAGCTGTTTTTT.

V is TRBV2 and J is TRBJ2-7, with 13 positions matching TRBD2. The CDR3 loop spans 16 amino acids. Per germline, CDR1 SNHLY and CDR2 FYNNEI. The V and J ends lost 3 bases and 3 bases, in that order; junction bases with no gene match: 5. CDR3: CASSDGLAGDLYEQYF. The CDR3, as DNA: TGTGCCAGCAGTGACGGACTAGCGGGGGACCTCTACGAGCAGTACTTC.

The chain employs TRBV12-3 or TRBV12-4 and TRBJ2-1; TRBD1 is a possible D gene (6 bases). The CDR3 runs to 11 residues. V was pared by 5 bases and J by 10 bases, with 9 bases between. As DNA, the CDR3 is TGTGCCAGCAGTCACAGGGAAGAGCAGTTCTTC. This translates into CASSHREEQFF.

This clone was detected once. V gene TRBV12-3 or TRBV12-4 combines with J gene TRBJ1-3; D is uncertain. This CDR3 contains 11 residues. The ends were cut back, 4 bases at V and 7 bases at J, with 5 bases in the middle. In nucleotides, the CDR3 is TGTGCCAGCAGTTACTCGAACACCATATATTTT. Encoded protein: CASSYSNTIYF.

This chain's CDR3 is CASSLISGEDYGYTF. The DNA of the CDR3 is TGTGCCAGCAGCTTAATCTCAGGGGAAGACTATGGCTACACCTTC. V gene TRBV11-2 combines with J gene TRBJ1-2; D is possibly TRBD1 (6 bases). Germline V gene lookup returns CDR1 SGHAT and CDR2 FQNNGV. The V end lost 2 bases, the J end lost 3 bases, and 13 bases lay between the germline ends. This CDR3 is built from 15 residues.

The V and J genes are TRBV6-5 and TRBJ2-7; 7 nucleotides align to TRBD1. The ends lost 6 bases at V and 2 bases at J; junction bases unmatched: 7. This CDR3 region has 14 residues. The germline CDR1 and CDR2 sequences are MNHEY and SVGAGI. CDR3 sequence reads: CASRILTGTYEQYF. CDR3 coding DNA: TGTGCCAGCAGGATTTTGACAGGGACCTACGAGCAGTACTTC.

The chain carries TRBV19 and TRBJ1-6, with a tentative D call TRBD1 (6 bases). The V gene lost 3 bases and the J gene lost 6 bases, with 12 bases spanning the gap. CDR1 is LNHDA and CDR2 is SQIVND in the germline V gene (reference sequence). The CDR3 is made up of 15 amino acids. The CDR3 sequence is CASSMAGVRNSPLHF. The CDR3 bases are TGTGCCAGTAGTATGGCAGGGGTCCGTAATTCACCCCTCCACTTT.

This chain joins TRBV9 and TRBJ1-3, with D hard to call. Germline assignment: CDR1 SGDLS and CDR2 YYNGEE. V lost 0 bases and J lost 0, with 7 bases in between. CDR3 length equals 15 residues. The CDR3 nucleotides are TGTGCCAGCAGCGTAGGTCAGGTCTCTGGAAACACCATATATTTT. Amino acid sequence: CASSVGQVSGNTIYF.

This clone was detected once. The genes are TRBV19 and TRBJ1-3, with D unresolved. Germline values: CDR1 LNHDA, CDR2 SQIVND (reference sequence). With 10 bases removed from V and 2 bases from J, the gap between germline ends came to 12 bases. The CDR3 has 13 amino acids. The CDR3 is CATLRVPGNTIYF. As DNA, the CDR3 is TGTGCCACCCTACGAGTTCCTGGAAACACCATATATTTT.

V and J are TRBV10-3 and TRBJ2-1; D possibly corresponds to TRBD2 (5 bases). V was shortened by 2 bases and J by 7 bases, with 18 bases between the two germline ends. The germline gives CDR1 ENHRY, CDR2 SYGVKD. This CDR3 is 16 amino acids long. The chain's CDR3 is CAISERASSTGNEQFF. The CDR3 DNA reads as TGTGCCATCAGTGAGAGGGCTAGCTCTACGGGAAATGAGCAGTTCTTC.

The chain joins TRBV12-3 or TRBV12-4 to TRBJ1-5; D gene ambiguous. V was trimmed by 5 bases and J by 2 bases, leaving 7 bases between them. The CDR3 runs 13 residues. The CDR3 here is CASSPQGNQPQHF. CDR3 in DNA: TGTGCCAGCAGTCCTCAGGGCAATCAGCCCCAGCATTTT.

The CDR3: CASTKQGGTQPQHF. The CDR3 nucleotides are TGCGCCAGCACGAAACAGGGTGGAACTCAGCCCCAGCATTTT. The V and J genes are TRBV10-1 and TRBJ1-5, with a tentative D call TRBD1 (6 bases). The CDR3 has 14 amino acids. CDR1 is WNHNN, CDR2 SYGVQD, per germline (reference sequence). V lost 7 bases, J lost 6 bases, and 16 bases lay in between.

This clone is medium-sized (0.01 to 0.1%). The rearrangement joins TRBV4-1 to TRBJ1-1; no firm D call. Trimming removed 6 bases from V and 1 base from J, with 9 bases in between. Germline-derived CDR1 and CDR2 are MGHRA and YSYEKL. The CDR3 contains 13 residues. The CDR3 reads CASRPTENTEAFF. The CDR3, as DNA: TGCGCCAGCAGGCCTACAGAGAACACTGAAGCTTTCTTT.

The chain is built from TRBV5-8 and TRBJ1-1, with 8 positions matching TRBD1. Germline V gene sequence: CDR1 SGHTS, CDR2 YDEGEE. V lost 2 bases to trimming and J lost 4 bases; unmatched junction nucleotides: 1. The CDR3 runs 13 residues. The chain's CDR3 is CASSFRGPTEAFF. CDR3 bases: TGTGCCAGCAGCTTCAGGGGGCCCACTGAAGCTTTCTTT.

In its sample, this clone was seen a few times. This sequence joins TRBV2 and TRBJ1-2; D is ambiguous. This CDR3 region has 13 residues. The V end lost 10 bases, the J end lost 3 bases, and 15 bases lay between the germline ends. Per the germline V gene, CDR1 is SNHLY and CDR2 is FYNNEI. The CDR3 coding sequence is TGTGCCACTAGCGTCCAGTACTACTATGGCTACACCTTC. This codes for CATSVQYYYGYTF.

The chain carries TRBV7-9 and TRBJ2-2; D might be TRBD1 (5 bases). With 2 bases removed from V and 6 bases from J, the gap between germline ends came to 19 bases. The length of the CDR3 is 17 residues. CDR1 is SEHNR and CDR2 is FQNEAQ in the germline V gene (reference sequence). The CDR3 is CASSLILGQGAPGELFF. The CDR3 nucleotides read TGTGCCAGCAGCTTAATCTTGGGGCAGGGTGCGCCCGGGGAGCTGTTTTTT.

The chain employs TRBV5-4 and TRBJ1-1; D is undetermined. The CDR3 contains 12 residues. Trimming removed 2 bases at V and 11 bases at J, with 13 bases between. The germline V gene has CDR1 SGHNT and CDR2 YYREEE (reference sequence). CDR3 bases: TGTGCCAGCAGCTTTGACACGGCCGAGGCTTTCTTT. As protein: CASSFDTAEAFF.

This clone was recorded once. The chain employs TRBV5-1 and TRBJ1-2; 7 bases align to TRBD1. Germline trimming cut 2 bases from V and 11 bases from J; bases unmatched to any gene: 12. CDR3 size: 14 residues. Looked up from germline, CDR1 is SGHRS and CDR2 is YFSETQ. CDR3 sequence (DNA): TGCGCCAGCAGCTTAGTACAACAGGGGTCGGGGTACACCTTC. The encoded protein is CASSLVQQGSGYTF.

The chain is built from TRBV7-8 and TRBJ1-4; D not certain. Looked up from germline, CDR1 is SGHVS and CDR2 is FQNEAQ. This CDR3 comprises 16 residues. Trimming removed 0 bases from V and 0 bases from J, with 8 bases in between. CDR3 in DNA: TGTGCCAGCAGCTTAGCCCCCAGGCCAACTAATGAAAAACTGTTTTTT. Translated, it gives CASSLAPRPTNEKLFF.

This clone was counted between two and nine times. V gene TRBV11-2 combines with J gene TRBJ1-2; maybe TRBD1 (5 bases). The CDR3 has 13 residues. From germline, CDR1 is SGHAT and CDR2 FQNNGV. V lost 1 base and J 6 bases, leaving 9 bases between the germline ends. The CDR3 bases are TGTGCCAGCAGCTTAGCGGGGGTACATGGCTACACCTTC. Translation: CASSLAGVHGYTF. The full variable domain, rest sourced from reference TRBV11-2 and TRBJ1-2, is EAGVAQSPRYKIIEKRQSVAFWCNPISGHATLYWYQQILGQGPKLLIQFQNNGVVDDSQLPKDRFSAERLKGVDSTLKIQPAKLEDSAVYLCASSLAGVHGYTFGSGTRLTVV.

The chain has TRBV2 and TRBJ2-7; D is undetermined. V was clipped by 5 bases and J by 5 bases, with 13 bases between them. Germline CDR1 is SNHLY and CDR2 is FYNNEI. CDR3 length: 13 residues. The CDR3 DNA is TGTGCCAGCAGTTCCGACATGGGCCACGAGCAGTACTTC. It yields the protein CASSSDMGHEQYF.